A single T cell receptor beta chain is shown here with its context. What it binds is not known. Every patient experienced relapse after autologous stem cell transplantation, and brentuximab vedotin exposure varied. The data are from a study of PD-1 blockade in classical Hodgkin lymphoma. Method: immunoSEQ multiplex PCR; TCRdb's copy keeps in-frame clones and lacks some. The sample holds roughly 61,000 clones, less than 95% seen once. Whole-study results and caveats: As was reported, newly diagnosed patients showed lower baseline TCR diversity than healthy donors did. There was a significant rise in CD4+ TCR diversity by C4D1, with no such rise for CD8+.

The V end was cut by 4 bases, the J end by 4 bases, with 19 bases between. Germline CDR1 is MNHNS and CDR2 is SASEGT. This CDR3 comprises 16 residues. This material consisted of peripheral blood mononuclear cells (PBMCs), taken before the second cycle of nivolumab. V is TRBV6-1 and J is TRBJ1-2; maybe TRBD1 (6 bases). The receptor's source is a human donor with classical Hodgkin lymphoma. DNA for the CDR3: TGTGCCAGCAGTGCCGAACAGGGCTGGAGTTTCTATGGCTACACCTTC. Translation gives CASSAEQGWSFYGYTF.